These T cell receptor beta chains were read from a single sample in a study of shared clonotypes between healthy human individuals. Clones were read by immunoSEQ multiplex PCR, and TCRdb kept only the in-frame ones, dropping some. Counted here are approximately 2,000,000 clones, just under 95% occurring once; the ten biggest clones make up around 0.38%. Material: naive CD4+ T cells from PBMCs. These TCRs come from a young man in good health. Some clones in this sample may be carry-over from other donors' samples. Each CDR3 is given with its conserved first and last residue.

V gene,CDR3 protein
TRBV7-6,CASSLWDRGEKLFF
TRBV9,CASSPGGIYGYTF
TRBV6-5,CASSYSRFRGRGGYTF
TRBV29-1,CSVVGVYTEAFF
TRBV5-1,CASREVGANVLTF
TRBV7-2,CASSLGNRGNNQPQHF
TRBV5-1,CASSHARERDEINIQYF
TRBV2,CASCSGYTGELFF
TRBV19,CASSRGQGYGYTF
TRBV6-1,CASSDTGTGALAKNIQYF